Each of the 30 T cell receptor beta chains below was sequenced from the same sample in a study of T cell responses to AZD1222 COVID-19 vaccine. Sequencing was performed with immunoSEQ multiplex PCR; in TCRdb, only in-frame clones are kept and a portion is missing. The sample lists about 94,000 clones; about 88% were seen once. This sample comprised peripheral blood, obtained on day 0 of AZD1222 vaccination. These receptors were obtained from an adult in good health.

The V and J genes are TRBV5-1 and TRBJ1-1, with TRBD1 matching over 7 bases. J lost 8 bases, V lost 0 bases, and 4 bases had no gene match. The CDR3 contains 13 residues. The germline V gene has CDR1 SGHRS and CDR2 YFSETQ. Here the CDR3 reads CASSLGQGSEAFF. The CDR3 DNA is TGCGCCAGCAGCTTGGGACAGGGAAGCGAAGCTTTCTTT.

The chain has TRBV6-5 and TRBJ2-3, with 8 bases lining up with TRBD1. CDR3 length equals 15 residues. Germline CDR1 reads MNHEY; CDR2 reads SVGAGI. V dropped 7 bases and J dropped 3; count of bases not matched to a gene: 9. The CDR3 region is CASNPGTGKTDTQYF. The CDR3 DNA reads TGTGCCAGCAACCCAGGGACAGGCAAAACAGATACGCAGTATTTT.

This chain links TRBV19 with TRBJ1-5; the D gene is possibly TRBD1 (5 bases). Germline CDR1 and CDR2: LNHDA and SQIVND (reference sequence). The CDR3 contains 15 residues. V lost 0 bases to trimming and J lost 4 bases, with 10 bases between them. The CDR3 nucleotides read TGTGCCAGTAGTATAGATAAGACAGTTAATCAGCCCCAGCATTTT. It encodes CASSIDKTVNQPQHF.

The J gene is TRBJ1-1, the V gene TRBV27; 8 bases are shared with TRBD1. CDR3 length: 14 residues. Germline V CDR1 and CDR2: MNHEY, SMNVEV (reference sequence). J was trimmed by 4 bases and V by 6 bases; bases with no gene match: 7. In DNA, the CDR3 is TGTGCCAGCAGAAACTTCAGGGGGCGCACTGAAGCTTTCTTT. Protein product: CASRNFRGRTEAFF.

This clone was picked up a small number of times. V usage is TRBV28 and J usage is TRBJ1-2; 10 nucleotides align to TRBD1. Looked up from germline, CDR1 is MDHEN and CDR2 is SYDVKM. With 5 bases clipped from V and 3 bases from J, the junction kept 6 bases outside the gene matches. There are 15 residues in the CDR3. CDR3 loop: CASSMAGTGDYGYTF. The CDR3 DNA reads TGTGCCAGCAGTATGGCCGGGACAGGGGACTATGGCTACACCTTC.

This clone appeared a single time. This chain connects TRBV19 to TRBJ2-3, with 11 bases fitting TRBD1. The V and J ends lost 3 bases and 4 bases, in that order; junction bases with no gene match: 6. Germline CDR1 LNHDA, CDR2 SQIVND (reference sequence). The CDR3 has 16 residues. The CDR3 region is CASSMRTGGSADTQYF. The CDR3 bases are TGTGCCAGTAGTATGCGGACAGGGGGCTCGGCAGATACGCAGTATTTT.

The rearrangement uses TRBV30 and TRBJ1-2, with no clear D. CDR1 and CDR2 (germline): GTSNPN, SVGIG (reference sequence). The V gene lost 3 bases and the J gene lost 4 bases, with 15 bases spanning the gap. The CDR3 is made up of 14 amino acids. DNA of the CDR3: TGTGCCTGGAGCGATGGGGTAGGAGGCTATGGCTACACCTTC. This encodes CAWSDGVGGYGYTF.

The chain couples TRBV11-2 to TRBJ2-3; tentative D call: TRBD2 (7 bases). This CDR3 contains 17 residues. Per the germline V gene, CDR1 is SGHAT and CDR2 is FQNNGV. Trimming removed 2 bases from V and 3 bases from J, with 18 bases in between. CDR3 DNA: TGTGCCAGCAGCTTAAGTCCCCCCGGGGGGCCGACAGATACGCAGTATTTT. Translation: CASSLSPPGGPTDTQYF. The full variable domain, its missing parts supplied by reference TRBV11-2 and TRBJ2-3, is EAGVAQSPRYKIIEKRQSVAFWCNPISGHATLYWYQQILGQGPKLLIQFQNNGVVDDSQLPKDRFSAERLKGVDSTLKIQPAKLEDSAVYLCASSLSPPGGPTDTQYFGPGTRLTVL.

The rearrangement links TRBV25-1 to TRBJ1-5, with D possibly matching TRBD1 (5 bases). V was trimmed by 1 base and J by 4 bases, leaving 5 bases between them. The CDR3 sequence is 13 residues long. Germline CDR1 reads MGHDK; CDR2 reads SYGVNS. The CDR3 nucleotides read TGTGCCAGCAGTGAATGGGGGAATCAGCCCCAGCATTTT. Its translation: CASSEWGNQPQHF.

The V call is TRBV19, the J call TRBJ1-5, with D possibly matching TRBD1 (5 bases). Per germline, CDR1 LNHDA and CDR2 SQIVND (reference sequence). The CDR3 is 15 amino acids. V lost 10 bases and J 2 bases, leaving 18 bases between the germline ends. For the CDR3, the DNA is TGTGCCACCCTACCTGGAGGGACGGGCAATCAGCCCCAGCATTTT. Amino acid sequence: CATLPGGTGNQPQHF.

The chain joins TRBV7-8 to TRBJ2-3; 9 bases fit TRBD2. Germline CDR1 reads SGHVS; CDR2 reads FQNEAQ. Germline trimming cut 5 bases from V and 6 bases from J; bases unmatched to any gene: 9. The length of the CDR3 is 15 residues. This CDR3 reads CASSLIAGVGDTQYF. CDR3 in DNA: TGTGCCAGCAGCCTAATAGCGGGGGTTGGGGATACGCAGTATTTT.

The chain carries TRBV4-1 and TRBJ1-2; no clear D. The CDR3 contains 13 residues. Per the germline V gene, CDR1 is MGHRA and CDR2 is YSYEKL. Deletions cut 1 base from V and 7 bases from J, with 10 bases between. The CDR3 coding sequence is TGCGCCAGCAGCCAAGGGACCTGGGCTGGCTACACCTTC. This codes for CASSQGTWAGYTF.

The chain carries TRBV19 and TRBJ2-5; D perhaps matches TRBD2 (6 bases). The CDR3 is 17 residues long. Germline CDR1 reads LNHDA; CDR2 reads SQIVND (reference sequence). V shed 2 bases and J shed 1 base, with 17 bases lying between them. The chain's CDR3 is CASSISSRRGFQETQYF. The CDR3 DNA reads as TGTGCCAGTAGTATATCGAGTCGGAGGGGTTTCCAAGAGACCCAGTACTTC.

CDR3 in amino acids: CASSYPTESNEKLFF. The CDR3 DNA reads as TGTGCCAGCAGTTACCCGACAGAGTCTAATGAAAAACTGTTTTTT. The chain has TRBV6-6 and TRBJ1-4; perhaps TRBD1 as D (5 bases). CDR1 is MNHNY and CDR2 is SVGAGI in the germline V gene (reference sequence). The CDR3 runs to 15 residues. V was shortened by 2 bases and J by 3 bases, with 10 bases between the two germline ends.

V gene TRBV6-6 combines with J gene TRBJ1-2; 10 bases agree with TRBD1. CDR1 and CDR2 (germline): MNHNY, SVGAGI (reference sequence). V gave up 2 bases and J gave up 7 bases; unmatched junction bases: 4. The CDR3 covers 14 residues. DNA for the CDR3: TGTGCCAGCAGTTACGAGGGACAGGGGTCTGGCTACACCTTC. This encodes CASSYEGQGSGYTF.

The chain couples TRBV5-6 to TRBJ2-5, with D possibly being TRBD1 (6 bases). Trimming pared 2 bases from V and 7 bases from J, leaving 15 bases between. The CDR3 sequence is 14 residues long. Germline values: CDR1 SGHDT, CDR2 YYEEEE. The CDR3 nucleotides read TGTGCCAGCAGCTTTTGGCCTCAGGGGAGGACCCAGTACTTC. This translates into CASSFWPQGRTQYF.

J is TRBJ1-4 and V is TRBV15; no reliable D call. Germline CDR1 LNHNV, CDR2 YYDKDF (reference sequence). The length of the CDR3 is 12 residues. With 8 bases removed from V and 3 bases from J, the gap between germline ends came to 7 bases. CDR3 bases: TGTGCCACCGGACGGGCTAATGAAAAACTGTTTTTT. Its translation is CATGRANEKLFF.

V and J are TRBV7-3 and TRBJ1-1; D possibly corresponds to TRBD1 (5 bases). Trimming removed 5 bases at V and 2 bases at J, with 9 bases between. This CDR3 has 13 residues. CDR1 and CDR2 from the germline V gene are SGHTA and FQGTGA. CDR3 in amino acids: CASSEQGNTEAFF. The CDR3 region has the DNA TGTGCCAGCAGCGAGCAGGGTAACACTGAAGCTTTCTTT. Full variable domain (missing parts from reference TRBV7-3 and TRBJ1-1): GAGVSQTPSNKVTEKGKYVELRCDPISGHTALYWYRQSLGQGPEFLIYFQGTGAADDSGLPNDRFFAVRPEGSVSTLKIQRTERGDSAVYLCASSEQGNTEAFFGQGTRLTVV.

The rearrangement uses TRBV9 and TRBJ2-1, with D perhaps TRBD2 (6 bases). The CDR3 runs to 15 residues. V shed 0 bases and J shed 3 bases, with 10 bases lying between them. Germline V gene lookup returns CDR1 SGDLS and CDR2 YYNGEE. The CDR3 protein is CASSVAQGLYNEQFF. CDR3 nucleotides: TGTGCCAGCAGCGTAGCTCAGGGACTCTACAATGAGCAGTTCTTC. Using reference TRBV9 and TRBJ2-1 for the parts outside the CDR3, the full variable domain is DSGVTQTPKHLITATGQRVTLRCSPRSGDLSVYWYQQSLDQGLQFLIQYYNGEERAKGNILERFSAQQFPDLHSELNLSSLELGDSALYFCASSVAQGLYNEQFFGPGTRLTVL.

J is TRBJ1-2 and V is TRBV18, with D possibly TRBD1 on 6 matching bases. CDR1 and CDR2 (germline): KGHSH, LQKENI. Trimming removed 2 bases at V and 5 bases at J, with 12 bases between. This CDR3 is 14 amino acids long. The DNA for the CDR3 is TGTGCCAGCTCACCAGCAGGGGCCCGATATGGCTACACCTTC. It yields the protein CASSPAGARYGYTF.

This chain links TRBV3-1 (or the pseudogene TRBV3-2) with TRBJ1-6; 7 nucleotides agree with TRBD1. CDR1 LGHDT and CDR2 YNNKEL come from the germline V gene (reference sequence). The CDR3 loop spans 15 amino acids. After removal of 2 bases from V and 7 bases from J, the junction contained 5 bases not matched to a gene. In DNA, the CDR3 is TGTGCCAGCAGCCAAACAGGGACAGCAAATTCACCCCTCCACTTT. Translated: CASSQTGTANSPLHF.

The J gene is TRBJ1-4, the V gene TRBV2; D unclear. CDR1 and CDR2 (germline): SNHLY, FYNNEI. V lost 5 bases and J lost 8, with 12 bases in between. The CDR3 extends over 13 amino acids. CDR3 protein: CASSTDWREKLFF. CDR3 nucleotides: TGTGCCAGCAGTACGGACTGGCGGGAAAAACTGTTTTTT.

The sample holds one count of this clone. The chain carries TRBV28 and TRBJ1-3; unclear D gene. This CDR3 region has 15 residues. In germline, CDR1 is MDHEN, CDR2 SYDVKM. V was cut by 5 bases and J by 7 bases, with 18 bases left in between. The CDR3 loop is CASSPFRWNRNTIYF. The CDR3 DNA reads TGTGCCAGCAGTCCATTCCGCTGGAATAGGAACACCATATATTTT.

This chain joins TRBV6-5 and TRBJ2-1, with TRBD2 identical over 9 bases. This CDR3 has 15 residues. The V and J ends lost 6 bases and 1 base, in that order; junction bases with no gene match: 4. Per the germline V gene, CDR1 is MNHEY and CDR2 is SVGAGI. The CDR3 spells CASRVAGESYNEQFF. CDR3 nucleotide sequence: TGTGCCAGCAGGGTAGCGGGGGAGTCCTACAATGAGCAGTTCTTC.

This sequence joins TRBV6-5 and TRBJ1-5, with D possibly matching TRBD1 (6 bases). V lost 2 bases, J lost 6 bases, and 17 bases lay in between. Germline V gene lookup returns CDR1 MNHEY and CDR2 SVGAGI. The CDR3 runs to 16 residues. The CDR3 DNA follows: TGTGCCAGCAGTTACGGGACACCAACTTATGGTCAGCCCCAGCATTTT. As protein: CASSYGTPTYGQPQHF.

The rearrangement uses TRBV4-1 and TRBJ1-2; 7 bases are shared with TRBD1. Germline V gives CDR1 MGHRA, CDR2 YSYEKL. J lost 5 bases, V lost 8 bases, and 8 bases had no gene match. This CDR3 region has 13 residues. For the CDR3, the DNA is TGCGCCAGCTACGGGACAGTCTGGTATGGCTACACCTTC. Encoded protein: CASYGTVWYGYTF.

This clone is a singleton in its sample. CDR3 DNA: TGTGCCAGCAGTACACGGACTGCGAACACCGGGGAGCTGTTTTTT. Protein product: CASSTRTANTGELFF. The chain links TRBV28 to TRBJ2-2; tentatively, D is TRBD2 (5 bases). Trimming stripped 5 bases from V and 0 bases from J, with 10 bases between. Germline-derived CDR1 and CDR2 are MDHEN and SYDVKM. The CDR3 covers 15 residues.

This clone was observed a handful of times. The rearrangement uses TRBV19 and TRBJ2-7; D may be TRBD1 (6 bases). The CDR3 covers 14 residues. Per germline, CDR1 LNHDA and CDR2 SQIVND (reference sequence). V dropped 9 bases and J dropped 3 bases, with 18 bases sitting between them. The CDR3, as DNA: TGTGCCAGCGGATCTGAAGGCAGGGGCTACGAGCAGTACTTC. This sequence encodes CASGSEGRGYEQYF.

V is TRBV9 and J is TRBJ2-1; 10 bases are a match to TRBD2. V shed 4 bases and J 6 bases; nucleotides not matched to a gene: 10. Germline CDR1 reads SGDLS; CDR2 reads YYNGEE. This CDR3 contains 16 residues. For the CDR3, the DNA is TGTGCCAGCAGCCCTCTTGGGAGCGGGGGGGCCAATGAGCAGTTCTTC. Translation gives CASSPLGSGGANEQFF.

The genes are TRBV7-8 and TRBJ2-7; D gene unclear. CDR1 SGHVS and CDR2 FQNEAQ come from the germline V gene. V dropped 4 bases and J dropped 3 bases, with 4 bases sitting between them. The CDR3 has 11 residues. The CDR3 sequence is CASSSYYEQYF. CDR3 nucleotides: TGTGCCAGCAGCTCGTACTACGAGCAGTACTTC. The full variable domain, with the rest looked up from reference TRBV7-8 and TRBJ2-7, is GAGVSQSPRYKVAKRGQDVALRCDPISGHVSLFWYQQALGQGPEFLTYFQNEAQLDKSGLPSDRFFAERPEGSVSTLKIQRTQQEDSAVYLCASSSYYEQYFGPGTRLTVT.